This T cell receptor (beta chain) was obtained from a study of T cell repertoires in cytomegalovirus infection. As for the study in general: In public TCR beta signatures, there were indications of both CMV infection and matching HLA type. Findings and caveats of the study: HLA-C-restricted TCR beta clonotypes specific for CMV led the ex vivo response.

From the reads, TCRdb called clonotypes with MiXCR, one entry per CDR3 protein. Among 180,000 or so distinct CDR3 sequences listed, approximately 17% were seen once. The CDR3 totals 13 residues. V gave up 5 bases and J gave up 2 bases, with 9 bases separating them. This clonotype was found a few times. The antigen remains unidentified. The V gene is TRBV12-3 or TRBV12-4, the J gene TRBJ1-2, with no clear D. The clonotype was recovered from a human donor in good health (CMV status not recorded). Some clones in this sample may be carry-over from other donors' samples. Sequencing was carried out using CD8+ T cells from PBMCs. The CDR3 loop is CASSRPTNYGYTF. In nucleotides, the CDR3 is TGTGCCAGCAGTCGGCCGACGAACTATGGCTACACCTTC.